This TCR beta chain came from a study of chemoradiotherapy in HPV16-positive cancers. Notes on the study in general: The functional HPV-specific definition rests on just a couple of HPV16-positive patients.

Assay used: immunoSEQ multiplex PCR; TCRdb lists only in-frame clones, some missing. The table records around 40,000 clones, 65% to 80% of them present only once. This CDR3 spans 13 amino acids. Deletions cut 5 bases from V and 0 bases from J, with 5 bases between. Germline V lookup: CDR1 KGHSH, CDR2 LQKENI. Regarding this clone: The antigen is undetermined.

This receptor was taken from a human donor with HPV-associated anogenital cancer. The V gene is TRBV18, the J gene TRBJ2-4; no clear D gene. The sequences come from blood, collected from a patient who underwent chemoradiotherapy. In nucleotides, the CDR3 is TGTGCCAGCTCATCTATAGCCAAAAACATTCAGTACTTC. Translation: CASSSIAKNIQYF.